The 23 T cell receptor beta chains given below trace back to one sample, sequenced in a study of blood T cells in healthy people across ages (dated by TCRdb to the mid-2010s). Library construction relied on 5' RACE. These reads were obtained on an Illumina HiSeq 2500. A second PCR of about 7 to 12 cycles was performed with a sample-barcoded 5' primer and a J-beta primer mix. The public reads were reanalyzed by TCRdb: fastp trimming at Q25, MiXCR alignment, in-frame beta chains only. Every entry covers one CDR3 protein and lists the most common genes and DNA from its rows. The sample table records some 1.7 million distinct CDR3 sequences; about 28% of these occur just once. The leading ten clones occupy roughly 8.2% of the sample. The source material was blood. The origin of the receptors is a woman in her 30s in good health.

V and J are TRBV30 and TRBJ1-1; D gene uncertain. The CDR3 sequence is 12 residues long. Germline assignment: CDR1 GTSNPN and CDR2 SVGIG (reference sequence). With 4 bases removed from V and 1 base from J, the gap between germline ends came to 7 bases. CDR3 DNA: TGTGCCTGGAAACGGGGGAACACTGAAGCTTTCTTT. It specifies CAWKRGNTEAFF.

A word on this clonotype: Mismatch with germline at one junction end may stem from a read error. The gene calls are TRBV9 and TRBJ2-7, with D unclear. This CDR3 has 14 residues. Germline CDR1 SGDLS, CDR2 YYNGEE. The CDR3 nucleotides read TGTGCCAGCAGCCCCAGCGTTGGGCCCTATGAGCAGTACTTC. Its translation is CASSPSVGPYEQYF.

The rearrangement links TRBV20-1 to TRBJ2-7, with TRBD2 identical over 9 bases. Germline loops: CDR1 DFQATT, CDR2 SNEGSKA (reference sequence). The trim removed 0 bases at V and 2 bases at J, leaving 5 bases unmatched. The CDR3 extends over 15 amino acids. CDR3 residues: CSARDGASGTYEQYF. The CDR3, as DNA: TGCAGTGCTAGAGATGGGGCTAGCGGGACCTACGAGCAGTACTTC.

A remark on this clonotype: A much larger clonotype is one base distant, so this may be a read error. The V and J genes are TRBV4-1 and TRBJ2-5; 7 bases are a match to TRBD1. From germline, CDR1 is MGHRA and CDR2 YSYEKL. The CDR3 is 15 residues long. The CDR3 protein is CASSQLGTAQDTQYF. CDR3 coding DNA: TGCGCCAGCAGCCAGCTCGGGACAGCCCAAGACACCCAGTACTTC.

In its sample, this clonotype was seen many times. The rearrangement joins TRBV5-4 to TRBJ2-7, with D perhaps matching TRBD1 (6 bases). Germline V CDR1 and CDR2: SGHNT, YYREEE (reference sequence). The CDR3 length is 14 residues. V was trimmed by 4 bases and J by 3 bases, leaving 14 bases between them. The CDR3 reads CASSDRTEDYEQYF. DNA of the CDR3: TGTGCCAGCAGCGATCGGACAGAGGACTACGAGCAGTACTTC.

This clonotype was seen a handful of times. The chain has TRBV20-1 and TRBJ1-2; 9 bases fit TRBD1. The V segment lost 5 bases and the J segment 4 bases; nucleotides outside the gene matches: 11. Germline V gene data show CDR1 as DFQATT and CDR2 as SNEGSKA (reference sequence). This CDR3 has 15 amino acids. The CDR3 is CSAQTRDRGSYGYTF. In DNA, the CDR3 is TGCAGTGCTCAGACCCGAGACAGGGGGTCCTATGGCTACACCTTC.

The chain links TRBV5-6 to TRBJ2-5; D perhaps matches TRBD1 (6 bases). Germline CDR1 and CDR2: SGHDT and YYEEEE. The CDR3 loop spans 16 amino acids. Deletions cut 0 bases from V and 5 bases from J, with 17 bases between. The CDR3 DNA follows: TGTGCCAGCAGCTTGGGCGGACAGTCCCGGAAGGAGACCCAGTACTTC. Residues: CASSLGGQSRKETQYF.

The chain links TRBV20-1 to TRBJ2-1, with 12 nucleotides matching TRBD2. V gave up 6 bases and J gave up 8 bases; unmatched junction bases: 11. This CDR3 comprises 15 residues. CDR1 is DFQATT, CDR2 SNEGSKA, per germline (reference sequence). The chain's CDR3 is CSAPTSGSGGDEQFF. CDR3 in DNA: TGCAGTGCCCCGACTAGCGGGAGTGGAGGGGATGAGCAGTTCTTC.

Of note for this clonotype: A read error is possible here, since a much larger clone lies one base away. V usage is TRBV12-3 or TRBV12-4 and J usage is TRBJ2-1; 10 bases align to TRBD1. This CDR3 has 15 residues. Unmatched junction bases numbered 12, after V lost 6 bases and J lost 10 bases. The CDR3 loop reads CASRDGTGATYEQFF. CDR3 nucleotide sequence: TGTGCCAGCAGGGACGGGACAGGGGCAACCTACGAGCAGTTCTTC.

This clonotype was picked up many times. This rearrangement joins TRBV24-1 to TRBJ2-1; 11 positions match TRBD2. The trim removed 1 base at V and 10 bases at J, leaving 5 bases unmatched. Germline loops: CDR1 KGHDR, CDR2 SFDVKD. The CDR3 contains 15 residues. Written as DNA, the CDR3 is TGTGCCACCAGTGATTTCCTAGCGGGGGGCGGCGAGCAGTTCTTC. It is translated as CATSDFLAGGGEQFF.

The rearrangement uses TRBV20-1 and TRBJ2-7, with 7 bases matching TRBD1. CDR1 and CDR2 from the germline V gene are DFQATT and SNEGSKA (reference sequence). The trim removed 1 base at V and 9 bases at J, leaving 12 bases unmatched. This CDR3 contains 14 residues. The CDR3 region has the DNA TGCAGTGCTAGAGTCAACAGGGGTAGCTACTGGCAGTACTTC. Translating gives CSARVNRGSYWQYF.

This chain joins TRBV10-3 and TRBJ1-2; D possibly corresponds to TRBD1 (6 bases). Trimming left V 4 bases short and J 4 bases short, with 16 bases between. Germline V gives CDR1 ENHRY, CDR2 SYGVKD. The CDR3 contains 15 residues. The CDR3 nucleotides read TGTGCCATCAGTGCCTTTGGACAGTTATCCTATGGCTACACCTTC. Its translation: CAISAFGQLSYGYTF.

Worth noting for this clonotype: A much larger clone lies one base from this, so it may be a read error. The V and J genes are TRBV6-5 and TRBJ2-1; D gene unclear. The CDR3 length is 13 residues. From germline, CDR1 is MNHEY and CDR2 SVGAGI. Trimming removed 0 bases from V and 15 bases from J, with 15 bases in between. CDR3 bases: TGTGCCAGCAGTTACTCAGCATCGGTTAGGCGGTTCTTC. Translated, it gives CASSYSASVRRFF.

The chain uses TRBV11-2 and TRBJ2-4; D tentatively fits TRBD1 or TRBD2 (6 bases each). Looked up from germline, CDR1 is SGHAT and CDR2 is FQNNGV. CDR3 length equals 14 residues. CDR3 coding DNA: TGTTCCGGCAGCCGACTAGGAGGGGGTAACATTCAGTACTTC. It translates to CSGSRLGGGNIQYF.

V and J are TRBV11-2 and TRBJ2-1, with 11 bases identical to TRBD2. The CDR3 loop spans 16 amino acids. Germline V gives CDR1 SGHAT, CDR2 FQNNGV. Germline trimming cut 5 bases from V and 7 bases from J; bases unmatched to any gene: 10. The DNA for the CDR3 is TGTGCCAGCAGCCAAAGGGCGGCTAGCGGGGGGAATGAGCAGTTCTTC. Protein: CASSQRAASGGNEQFF.

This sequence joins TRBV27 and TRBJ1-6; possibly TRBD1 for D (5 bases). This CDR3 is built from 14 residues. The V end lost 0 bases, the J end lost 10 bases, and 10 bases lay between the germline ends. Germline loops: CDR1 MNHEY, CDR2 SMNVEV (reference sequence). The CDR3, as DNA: TGTGCCAGCAGTTTATCCTCAGGGCTATCACCCCTCCACTTT. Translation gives CASSLSSGLSPLHF.

The CDR3 DNA reads as TGTGCCAGCAGAGCCGGGACAGGGGATCCCTCCTACAATGAGCAGTTCTTC. It codes for CASRAGTGDPSYNEQFF. The chain recombines TRBV12-3 or TRBV12-4 with TRBJ2-1; 10 nucleotides agree with TRBD1. This CDR3 comprises 17 residues. V shed 6 bases, J shed 0 bases, and the junction held 8 bases outside the gene matches.

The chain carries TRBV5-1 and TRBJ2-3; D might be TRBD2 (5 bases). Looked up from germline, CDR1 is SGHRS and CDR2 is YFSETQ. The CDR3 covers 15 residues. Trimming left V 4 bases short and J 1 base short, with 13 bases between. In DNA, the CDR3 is TGCGCCAGCAGCCATGACTCGCGGGGCACAGATACGCAGTATTTT. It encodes CASSHDSRGTDTQYF.

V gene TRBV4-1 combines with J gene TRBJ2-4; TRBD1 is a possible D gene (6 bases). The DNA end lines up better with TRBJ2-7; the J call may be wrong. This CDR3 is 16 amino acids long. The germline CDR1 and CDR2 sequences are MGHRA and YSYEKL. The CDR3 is CASSQYTGTPSYEQYF. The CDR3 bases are TGCGCCAGCAGCCAATATACCGGGACACCCTCCTACGAGCAGTACTTC.

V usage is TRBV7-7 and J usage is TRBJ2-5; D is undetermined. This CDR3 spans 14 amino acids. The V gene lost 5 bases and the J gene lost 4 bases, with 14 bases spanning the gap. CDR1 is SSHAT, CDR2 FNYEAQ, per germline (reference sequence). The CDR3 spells CASSRFNPGETQYF. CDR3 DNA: TGTGCCAGCAGCCGCTTTAACCCGGGAGAGACCCAGTACTTC.

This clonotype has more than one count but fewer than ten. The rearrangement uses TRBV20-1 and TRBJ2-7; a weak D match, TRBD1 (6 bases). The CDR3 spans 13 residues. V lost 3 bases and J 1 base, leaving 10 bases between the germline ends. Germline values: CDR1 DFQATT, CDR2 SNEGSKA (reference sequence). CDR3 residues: CSASGQFSYEQYF. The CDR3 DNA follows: TGCAGTGCTAGCGGACAGTTTTCCTACGAGCAGTACTTC.

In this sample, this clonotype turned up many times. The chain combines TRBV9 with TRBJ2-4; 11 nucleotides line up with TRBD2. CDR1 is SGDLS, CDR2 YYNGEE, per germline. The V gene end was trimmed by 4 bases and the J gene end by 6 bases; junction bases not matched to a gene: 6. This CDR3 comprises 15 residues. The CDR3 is CASSPTSGVGNIQYF. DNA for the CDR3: TGTGCCAGCAGCCCGACTAGCGGGGTGGGAAACATTCAGTACTTC.

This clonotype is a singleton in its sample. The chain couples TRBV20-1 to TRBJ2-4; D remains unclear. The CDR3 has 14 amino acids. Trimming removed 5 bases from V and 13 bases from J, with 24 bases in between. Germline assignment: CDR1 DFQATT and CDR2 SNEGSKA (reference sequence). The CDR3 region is CSADSPLGVDEQYF. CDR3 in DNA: TGCAGTGCTGATTCCCCCCTCGGAGTCGATGAGCAGTACTTC.